The 2 T cell receptor beta chains listed next were all sequenced from one sample in a study of tumor-infiltrating lymphocytes in primary liver carcinoma. A constant-region primer served to make TCR beta cDNA from roughly 540 ng total RNA. Libraries for TCR beta were built through three nested multiplex PCR rounds, which together made up a slightly modified ARM-PCR procedure. The first two PCR rounds, around 10 cycles each, used TRBV1-TRBV30 forward primers and a C-beta reverse primer. TCRdb re-derived calls from the multiplex PCR reads in MiXCR, one entry per CDR3 protein. The table lists about 210,000 distinct CDR3 sequences, approximately 80% of them singletons. The source material, 20-30 mg of unsorted bulk tissue, was used to co-extract RNA and DNA. The sample was tumor tissue from primary liver carcinoma. These receptor sequences come from a man aged 35-49 years with primary liver carcinoma and hepatitis B virus infection.

V gene TRBV20-1 combines with J gene TRBJ1-3, with TRBD1 matching 8 bases. CDR1 is DFQATT, CDR2 SNEGSKA, per germline (reference sequence). CDR3 length: 15 residues. The V gene end was trimmed by 1 base and the J gene end by 2 bases; junction bases not matched to a gene: 4. In DNA, the CDR3 is TGCAGTGCTAGAGGGCCGACAGGGGCTGGAAACACCATATATTTT. Translating gives CSARGPTGAGNTIYF.

The genes are TRBV5-1 and TRBJ2-2; 12 bases align to TRBD1. This CDR3 region has 18 residues. Germline assignment: CDR1 SGHRS and CDR2 YFSETQ. The junction had 20 bases not matched to a gene; V was cut back by 4 bases and J by 13 bases. CDR3 bases: TGCGCCAGCAGCCAACTCCCCCAAGGGACAGGGGGCACCGATGTGCTGTTTTTT. Its protein product is CASSQLPQGTGGTDVLFF.